A single sample is the source of the 14 T cell receptor beta chains below, sequenced in a study of T cells after yellow fever vaccination. TCRdb redid the calling of the 5' RACE reads with MiXCR, one entry per CDR3 protein. The data hold 300,000 to 400,000 distinct CDR3 sequences, with approximately 12% observed a single time. Sequenced material: CD4+ T cells sorted from PBMCs, taken 15 days after the yellow fever booster vaccination. The receptors shown here come from a man between 18 and 35 years old who received the YFV17D yellow fever vaccine.

This clonotype came up a few times. The rearrangement links TRBV5-5 to TRBJ2-2; TRBD2 might be the D (6 bases). The germline V gene encodes CDR1 SGHKS and CDR2 YYEKEE (reference sequence). Deletions cut 1 base from V and 1 base from J, with 8 bases between. This CDR3 has 15 residues. The CDR3 region has the DNA TGTGCCAGCAGCTTGTGGCGGGGGAACACCGGGGAGCTGTTTTTT. This translates into CASSLWRGNTGELFF.

J is TRBJ1-5 and V is TRBV19, with D tentatively TRBD1 (5 bases). Trimming cost V 7 bases and J 1 base, with 14 bases left between them. Germline CDR1 LNHDA, CDR2 SQIVND (reference sequence). The CDR3 is made up of 15 amino acids. CDR3 DNA: TGTGCCAGTACCAACCAGGGTCTAAGCAATCAGCCCCAGCATTTT. Amino acids: CASTNQGLSNQPQHF.

V and J are TRBV9 and TRBJ2-1, with 12 bases that match TRBD2. The junction had 8 bases not matched to a gene; V was cut back by 3 bases and J by 10 bases. This CDR3 region has 15 residues. CDR1 and CDR2 from the germline V gene are SGDLS and YYNGEE. CDR3 sequence: CASSGLAGVQNEQFF. For the CDR3, the DNA is TGTGCCAGCAGCGGACTAGCGGGGGTCCAAAACGAGCAGTTCTTC.

There are a few counts of this clonotype. The CDR3 nucleotides are TGTGCCAGCTCACCCCCGATTGGGGCCAACGTCCTGACTTTC. Amino acids: CASSPPIGANVLTF. The gene calls are TRBV18 and TRBJ2-6; D is unclear. This CDR3 contains 14 residues. Germline CDR1 KGHSH, CDR2 LQKENI. Trimming took off 3 bases at V and 3 bases at J, with 6 bases between the two ends.

This clonotype turned up a few times. The chain employs TRBV4-3 and TRBJ1-6; no clear D gene. The CDR3 is 16 residues long. The V end was cut by 5 bases, the J end by 7 bases, with 18 bases between. The germline V gene has CDR1 LGHNA and CDR2 YSLEER. This CDR3 is CASSDRREDPNSPLHF. The CDR3 DNA follows: TGCGCCAGCAGCGATCGTCGTGAGGATCCAAATTCACCCCTCCACTTT.

There are a few counts of this clonotype. V usage is TRBV7-9 and J usage is TRBJ1-1, with TRBD1 as a possible D gene (6 bases). The CDR3 runs to 14 residues. Trimming left V 5 bases short and J 5 bases short, with 15 bases between. In germline, CDR1 is SEHNR, CDR2 FQNEAQ (reference sequence). This CDR3 is CASSQQGGGTEAFF. Written as DNA, the CDR3 is TGTGCCAGCAGCCAACAGGGCGGAGGTACTGAAGCTTTCTTT.

This clonotype was counted between two and nine times. V gene TRBV20-1 combines with J gene TRBJ2-1, with no clear D. The germline gives CDR1 DFQATT, CDR2 SNEGSKA (reference sequence). The CDR3 extends over 12 amino acids. V was pared by 6 bases and J by 6 bases, with 12 bases between. CDR3 sequence reads: CSALEFLNEQFF. The CDR3 DNA follows: TGCAGTGCCCTCGAATTTCTCAATGAGCAGTTCTTC.

This chain's CDR3 is CASSEIPGAERETQYF. The CDR3 DNA reads TGTGCCAGCAGTGAAATTCCGGGGGCGGAACGAGAGACCCAGTACTTC. The gene calls are TRBV6-1 and TRBJ2-5; either TRBD1 or TRBD2 may supply D (6 bases each). V was shortened by 2 bases and J by 4 bases, with 17 bases between the two germline ends. Per germline, CDR1 MNHNS and CDR2 SASEGT. CDR3 size: 16 residues.

The chain joins TRBV5-6 to TRBJ1-2; possible D gene TRBD1, 5 bases. Per the germline V gene, CDR1 is SGHDT and CDR2 is YYEEEE. Trimming took off 5 bases at V and 5 bases at J, with 19 bases between the two ends. The CDR3 has 15 residues. The CDR3 loop reads CASSPLGAEVYGYTF. Here the CDR3 DNA reads TGTGCCAGCAGTCCCCTCGGGGCAGAGGTTTATGGCTACACCTTC. The variable domain in full, completed from reference TRBV5-6 and TRBJ1-2, reads DAGVTQSPTHLIKTRGQQVTLRCSPKSGHDTVSWYQQALGQGPQFIFQYYEEEERQRGNFPDRFSGHQFPNYSSELNVNALLLGDSALYLCASSPLGAEVYGYTFGSGTRLTVV.

This clonotype turned up a few times. J is TRBJ2-2 and V is TRBV5-1; 8 bases are shared with TRBD2. Germline assignment: CDR1 SGHRS and CDR2 YFSETQ. CDR3 length: 16 residues. The J segment lost 5 bases and the V segment lost 1 base, leaving 7 bases of the junction unmatched. CDR3 sequence: CASSLLVAGPTGELFF. The CDR3 coding sequence is TGCGCCAGCAGCTTGTTGGTAGCGGGACCTACCGGGGAGCTGTTTTTT.

The chain uses TRBV3-1 and TRBJ1-3; D might be TRBD1 (6 bases). Germline V CDR1 and CDR2: LGHDT, YNNKEL (reference sequence). CDR3 size: 14 residues. With 6 bases removed from V and 4 bases from J, the gap between germline ends came to 13 bases. CDR3 nucleotide sequence: TGTGCCAGCAGGACCACGGGGGCAGGAAACACCATATATTTT. It specifies CASRTTGAGNTIYF.

CDR3 coding DNA: TGCGCCAGCAGCCTACTAACCGGGACAGGGGGCGCAGATACGCAGTATTTT. Its protein is CASSLLTGTGGADTQYF. The V call is TRBV5-1, the J call TRBJ2-3; 12 nucleotides line up with TRBD1. CDR1 SGHRS and CDR2 YFSETQ come from the germline V gene. The CDR3 extends over 17 amino acids. With 4 bases clipped from V and 4 bases from J, the junction kept 10 bases outside the gene matches. The variable domain in full, with the rest retrieved from reference TRBV5-1 and TRBJ2-3, is KAGVTQTPRYLIKTRGQQVTLSCSPISGHRSVSWYQQTPGQGLQFLFEYFSETQRNKGNFPGRFSGRQFSNSRSEMNVSTLELGDSALYLCASSLLTGTGGADTQYFGPGTRLTVL.

This clonotype was seen ten or more times. This chain connects TRBV10-3 to TRBJ2-1; 7 bases are a match to TRBD1. Per the germline V gene, CDR1 is ENHRY and CDR2 is SYGVKD. V shed 2 bases and J 5 bases; nucleotides not matched to a gene: 3. This CDR3 has 14 amino acids. The CDR3 DNA is TGTGCCATCAGTGAGCTGGGGACAGACAATGAGCAGTTCTTC. It encodes CAISELGTDNEQFF.

In its sample, this clonotype was seen a few times. This chain joins TRBV4-1 and TRBJ1-2; D gene ambiguous. Germline V CDR1 and CDR2: MGHRA, YSYEKL. V gave up 1 base and J gave up 6 bases, with 12 bases separating them. The CDR3 is 14 amino acids. CDR3 region: CASSQAVRRDGYTF. The CDR3 nucleotides read TGCGCCAGCAGCCAAGCGGTCCGTAGGGATGGCTACACCTTC.